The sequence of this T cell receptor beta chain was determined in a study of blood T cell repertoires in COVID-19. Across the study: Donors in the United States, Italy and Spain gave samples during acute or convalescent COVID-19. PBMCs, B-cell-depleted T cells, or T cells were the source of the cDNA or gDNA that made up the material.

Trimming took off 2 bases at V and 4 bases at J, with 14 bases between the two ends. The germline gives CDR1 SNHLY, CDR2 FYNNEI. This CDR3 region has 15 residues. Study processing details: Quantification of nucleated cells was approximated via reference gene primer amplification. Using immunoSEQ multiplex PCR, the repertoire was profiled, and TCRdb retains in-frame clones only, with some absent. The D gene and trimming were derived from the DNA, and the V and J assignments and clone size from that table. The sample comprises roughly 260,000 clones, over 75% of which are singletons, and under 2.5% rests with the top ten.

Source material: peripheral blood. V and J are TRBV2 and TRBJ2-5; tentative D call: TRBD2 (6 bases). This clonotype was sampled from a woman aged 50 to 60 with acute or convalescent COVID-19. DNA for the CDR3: TGTGCCAGCAGTGAATATGGCGGGGCTGGAGAGACCCAGTACTTC. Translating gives CASSEYGGAGETQYF. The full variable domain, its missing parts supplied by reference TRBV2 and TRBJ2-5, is EPEVTQTPSHQVTQMGQEVILRCVPISNHLYFYWYRQILGQKVEFLVSFYNNEISEKSEIFDDQFSVERPDGSNFTLKIRSTKLEDSAMYFCASSEYGGAGETQYFGPGTRLLVL.